This note documents a single TCR beta chain sequence. The sample belongs to a study of blood T cell repertoires in COVID-19. At the level of the study: PBMCs, B-cell-depleted T cells, or T cells provided the cDNA or gDNA that made up the material.

In the original workflow: Amplification of reference gene primers provided the estimated nucleated cell counts. Sequencing used immunoSEQ multiplex PCR; TCRdb keeps in-frame clones, though not all of them. D and trimming were read from the DNA, whereas the V and J calls and clone size are those reported in that table. The table includes some 250,000 clones, 65% to 90% detected once. V lost 6 bases, J lost 8 bases, and 7 bases lay in between. The CDR3 consists of 10 residues. Looked up from germline, CDR1 is MNHNS and CDR2 is SASEGT. This sequence was found in a man in his thirties or forties with active or convalescent COVID-19. Sequenced material: peripheral blood. The chain has TRBV6-1 and TRBJ1-1; D possibly corresponds to TRBD1 (6 bases). The CDR3: CASRGTEAFF. The CDR3 DNA is TGTGCCAGCAGAGGGACAGAAGCTTTCTTT.